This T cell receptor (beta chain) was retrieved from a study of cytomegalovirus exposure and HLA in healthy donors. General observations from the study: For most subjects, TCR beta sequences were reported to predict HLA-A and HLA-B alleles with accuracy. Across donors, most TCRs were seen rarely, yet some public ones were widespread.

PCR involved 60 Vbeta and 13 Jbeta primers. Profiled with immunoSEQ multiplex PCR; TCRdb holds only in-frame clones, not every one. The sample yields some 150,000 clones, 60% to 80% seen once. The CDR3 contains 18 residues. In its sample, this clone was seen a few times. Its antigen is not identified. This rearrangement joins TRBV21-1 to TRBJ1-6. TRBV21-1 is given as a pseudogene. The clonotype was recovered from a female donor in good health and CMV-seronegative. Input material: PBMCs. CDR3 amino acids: CASSNSPLAGGVGAPLHF. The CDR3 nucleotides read TGTGCCAGCAGCAACTCCCCTCTAGCCGGGGGTGTGGGAGCACCCCTCCACTTT.